The subject of this entry is one TCR beta chain. Its antigen is undetermined. Researchers divided each subset's genomic DNA evenly across several immunoSEQ plates. Methods used by the authors: There were no quality scores in the junction-only immunoSEQ sequences, so filtering differed. The data were produced by immunoSEQ multiplex PCR, yet TCRdb's version contains in-frame clones alone and is incomplete. Clonal size and the V and J genes are those of that table, whereas D and trimming came from the DNA. Here the sample spans around 2.5 million clones, under 95% being singletons. The CDR3 has 18 amino acids. The junction had 19 bases not matched to a gene; V was cut back by 5 bases and J by 4 bases. Per the germline V gene, CDR1 is LNHNV and CDR2 is YYDKDF (reference sequence). This entry comes from a study of shared clonotypes between healthy human individuals. Findings and caveats of the study: The study drew on few donors, limiting represented genetic and exposure-history diversity. Blood alone was sampled, and tissue repertoires likely differ.

The sequence derives from a man aged 18 to 35 in good health. Some clones in this sample may be carry-over from other donors' samples. V usage is TRBV15 and J usage is TRBJ2-5; 7 positions agree with TRBD2. Material for sequencing was naive CD4+ T cells from PBMCs. This sample's subset: CD45RA+ positively selected. The CDR3 nucleotides read TGTGCCACCAGCCCCTTAACAGCGGGATATGGGTACGGAGAGACCCAGTACTTC. This sequence encodes CATSPLTAGYGYGETQYF.